Below are 5 T cell receptor beta chains sequenced from a single sample in a study of identical twins. TCRdb used MiXCR to reprocess the 5' RACE reads, holding one entry per CDR3 protein. The sample includes hundreds of thousands of distinct CDR3 sequences, approximately 21% of them seen just once. The same data also contributed to another study, on T cells expressing NK-cell markers.

Material: PBMCs. Receptor source: a woman under 30 in good health.

The J gene is TRBJ2-5, the V gene TRBV12-3 or TRBV12-4, with D unclear. The CDR3 runs to 13 residues. V lost 3 bases and J 5 bases, leaving 10 bases between the germline ends. DNA of the CDR3: TGTGCCAGCAGTTTCGAGACGGTGGAGACCCAGTACTTC. It translates to CASSFETVETQYF.

The V call is TRBV11-1, the J call TRBJ2-1; 9 bases are a match to TRBD2. The CDR3 totals 19 residues. CDR1 and CDR2 (germline): SGHAT, FQDESV (reference sequence). J lost 6 bases, V lost 1 base, and 16 bases had no gene match. CDR3 sequence: CASSLGASGERKGSNEQFF. CDR3 DNA sequence: TGTGCCAGCAGCTTAGGCGCTAGCGGGGAACGTAAAGGGTCCAATGAGCAGTTCTTC.

The V and J genes are TRBV7-2 and TRBJ1-5; D remains unclear. This CDR3 has 11 amino acids. The germline V and J ends were trimmed by 2 bases and 6 bases, with 2 bases remaining between them. The germline V gene has CDR1 SGHTA and CDR2 FQGNSA. The CDR3: CASSLIQPQHF. The CDR3 nucleotides read TGTGCCAGCAGCTTAATTCAGCCCCAGCATTTT.

The genes are TRBV24-1 and TRBJ2-2, with TRBD1 matching over 7 bases. The CDR3 totals 14 residues. After removal of 7 bases from V and 6 bases from J, the junction contained 7 bases not matched to a gene. The germline gives CDR1 KGHDR, CDR2 SFDVKD. The CDR3 DNA is TGTGCCACCAGACGACAGGGAAGGGCCGGGGAGCTGTTTTTT. Protein: CATRRQGRAGELFF.

This chain uses TRBV24-1 with TRBJ2-3; 7 bases are shared with TRBD2. V lost 3 bases and J lost 5; bases outside the gene matches: 7. This CDR3 is 15 amino acids long. CDR1 and CDR2 from the germline V gene are KGHDR and SFDVKD. DNA for the CDR3: TGTGCCACCAGTGATACGGCGGGAGCGGTAGATACGCAGTATTTT. Translating it yields CATSDTAGAVDTQYF.